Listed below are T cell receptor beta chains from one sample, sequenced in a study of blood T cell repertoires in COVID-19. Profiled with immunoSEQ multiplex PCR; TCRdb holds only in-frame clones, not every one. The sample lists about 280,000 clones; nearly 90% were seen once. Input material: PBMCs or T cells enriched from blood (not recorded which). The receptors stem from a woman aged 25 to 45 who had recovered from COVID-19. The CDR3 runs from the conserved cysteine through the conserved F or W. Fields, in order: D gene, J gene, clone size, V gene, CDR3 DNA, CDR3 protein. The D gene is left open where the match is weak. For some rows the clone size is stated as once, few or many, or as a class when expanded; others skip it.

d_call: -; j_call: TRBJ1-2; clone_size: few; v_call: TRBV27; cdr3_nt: TGTGCCAGCAGCCCTCCCGGGGGACTCATGAACTATGGCTACACCTTC; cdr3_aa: CASSPPGGLMNYGYTF
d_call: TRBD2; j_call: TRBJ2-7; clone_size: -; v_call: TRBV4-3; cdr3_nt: TGCGCCAGCAGCCACGGTAGCGGGGGGGCCTACGAGCAGTACTTC; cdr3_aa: CASSHGSGGAYEQYF
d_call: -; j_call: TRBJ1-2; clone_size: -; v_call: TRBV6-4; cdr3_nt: TGTGCCAGCAGGGGCGGAGGCAATTATGGCTACACCTTC; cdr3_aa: CASRGGGNYGYTF
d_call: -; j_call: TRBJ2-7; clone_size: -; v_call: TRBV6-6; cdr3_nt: TGTGCCAGCAGCCAGACCTACGAGCAGTACTTC; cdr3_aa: CASSQTYEQYF
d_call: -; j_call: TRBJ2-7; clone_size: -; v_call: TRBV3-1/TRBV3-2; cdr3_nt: TGTGCCAGCAGCCTTCTTTTCAGAAAGCGGCTATACGAGCAGTACTTC; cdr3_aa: CASSLLFRKRLYEQYF
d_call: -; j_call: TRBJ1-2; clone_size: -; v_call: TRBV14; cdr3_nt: TGTGCCAGCAGCCTTCTCGGTGGGAGGGACGGCTACACCTTC; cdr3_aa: CASSLLGGRDGYTF
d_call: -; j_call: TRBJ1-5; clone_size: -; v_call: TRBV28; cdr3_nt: TGTGCCAGCAGTTTATATAGAGGTATGCGGAATCAGCCCCAGCATTTT; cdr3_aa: CASSLYRGMRNQPQHF
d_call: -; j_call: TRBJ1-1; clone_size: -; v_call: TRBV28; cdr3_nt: TGTGCCAGCAGTCTCGGGGGGGGCCGAGTAGAAGCTTTCTTT; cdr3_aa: CASSLGGGRVEAFF
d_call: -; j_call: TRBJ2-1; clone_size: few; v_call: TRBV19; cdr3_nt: TGTGCCAGTTCCTACCTGCCTAACAATGAGCAGTTCTTC; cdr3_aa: CASSYLPNNEQFF
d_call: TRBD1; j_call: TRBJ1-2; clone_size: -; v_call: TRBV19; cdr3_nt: TGTGCCAGTAGTGGCCTACAGGGGCGGAATGGCTACACCTTC; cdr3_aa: CASSGLQGRNGYTF
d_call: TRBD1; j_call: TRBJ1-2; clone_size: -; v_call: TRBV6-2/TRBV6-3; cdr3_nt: TGTGCCAGCAGTTTCAGGGGGCCAGATGGCTACACCTTC; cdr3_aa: CASSFRGPDGYTF
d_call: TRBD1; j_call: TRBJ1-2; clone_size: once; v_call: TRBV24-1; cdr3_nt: TGTGCCACCAGTGACCTGCCAGGGGGCGGCTATGGCTACACCTTC; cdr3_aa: CATSDLPGGGYGYTF
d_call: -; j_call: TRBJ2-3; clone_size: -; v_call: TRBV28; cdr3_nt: TGTGCCAGCGGGCGCCTCAGAATCCGGTTCACAGATACGCAGTATTTT; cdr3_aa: CASGRLRIRFTDTQYF
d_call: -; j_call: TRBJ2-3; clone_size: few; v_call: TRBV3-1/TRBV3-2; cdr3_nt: TGTGCCAGCAGCCAAGGTCCAGGGGCAGATACGCAGTATTTT; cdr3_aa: CASSQGPGADTQYF
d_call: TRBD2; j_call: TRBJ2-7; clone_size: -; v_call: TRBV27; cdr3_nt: TGTGCCAGCAGCCTGGGGGACGGGGGGGCCTACGAGCAGTACTTC; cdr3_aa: CASSLGDGGAYEQYF
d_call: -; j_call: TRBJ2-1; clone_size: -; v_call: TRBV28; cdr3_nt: TGTGCCAGCAGCGGGTTCGCGAGTTACTTCTCCTACAATGAGCAGTTCTTC; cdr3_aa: CASSGFASYFSYNEQFF
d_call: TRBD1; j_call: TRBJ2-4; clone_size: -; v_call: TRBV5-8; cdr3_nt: TGTGCCAGCAGCCGAGGACAGGGGAAGGGGGACATTCAGTACTTC; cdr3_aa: CASSRGQGKGDIQYF
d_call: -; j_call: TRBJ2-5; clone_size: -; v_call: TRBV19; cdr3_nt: TGTGCCAGTAGTATAGGTGGGGGCAGCCAGTACTTC; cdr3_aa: CASSIGGGSQYF
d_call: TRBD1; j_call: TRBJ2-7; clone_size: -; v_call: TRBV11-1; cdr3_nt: TGTGCCAGCAGCACATACAGGGGCGCTACGGGCTACGAGCAGTACTTC; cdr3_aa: CASSTYRGATGYEQYF
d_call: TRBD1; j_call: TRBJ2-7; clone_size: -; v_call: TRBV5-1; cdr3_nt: TGCGCCAGCAGCTTAGCGGGACAGGGGGCGGGCGAGCAGTACTTC; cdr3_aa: CASSLAGQGAGEQYF
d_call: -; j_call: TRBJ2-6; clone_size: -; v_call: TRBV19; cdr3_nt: TGTGCCAGTAGTATAGCCAACTCTGGGGCCAACGTCCTGACTTTC; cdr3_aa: CASSIANSGANVLTF
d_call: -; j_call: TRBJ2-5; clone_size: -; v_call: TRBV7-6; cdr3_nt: TGTGCCAGCAGCTTAGGCGGGGTAGGATTGGGGACCCAGTACTTC; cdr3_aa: CASSLGGVGLGTQYF
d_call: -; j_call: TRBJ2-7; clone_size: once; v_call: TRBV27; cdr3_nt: TGTGCCAGCAGTAGGGGGAGGGGGGAAGTTGGGCAGTACTTC; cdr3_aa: CASSRGRGEVGQYF
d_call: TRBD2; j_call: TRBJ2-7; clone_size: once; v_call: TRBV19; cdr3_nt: TGTGCCAGTAGTAGCGGGGAGGGCCCCTACGAGCAGTACTTC; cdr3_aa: CASSSGEGPYEQYF
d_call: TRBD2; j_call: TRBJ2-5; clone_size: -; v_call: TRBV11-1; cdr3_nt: TGTGCCAGCAGCTTATCGACTAGCGGGCCACAAGAGACCCAGTACTTC; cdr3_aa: CASSLSTSGPQETQYF
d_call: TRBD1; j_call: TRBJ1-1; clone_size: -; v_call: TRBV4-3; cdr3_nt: TGCGCCAGCAGCCTGAAGGGGACAGGGAGCATGAACACTGAAGCTTTCTTT; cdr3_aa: CASSLKGTGSMNTEAFF
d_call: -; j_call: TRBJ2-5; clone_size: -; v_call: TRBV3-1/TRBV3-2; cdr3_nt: TGTGCCAGCAGCCTCCAGGGTGAATGGGAGACCCAGTACTTC; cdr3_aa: CASSLQGEWETQYF
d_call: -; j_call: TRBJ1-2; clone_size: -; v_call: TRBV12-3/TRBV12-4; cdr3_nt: TGTGCCAGCAGTTTAGGACTCACAGGCTACACCTTC; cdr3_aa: CASSLGLTGYTF
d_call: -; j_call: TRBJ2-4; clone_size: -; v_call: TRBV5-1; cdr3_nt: TGCGCCAGCAGCTTGGGTAGGTTCCCGGGAGCCAAAAACATTCAGTACTTC; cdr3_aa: CASSLGRFPGAKNIQYF
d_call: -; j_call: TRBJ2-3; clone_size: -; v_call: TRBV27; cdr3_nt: TGTGCCAGCAGTTTACAGGCTAGCGAATTCCTTGATACGCAGTATTTT; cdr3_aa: CASSLQASEFLDTQYF